This record concerns one T cell receptor beta chain sequence. Antigen unknown. The sample is drawn from a study of cytomegalovirus exposure and HLA in healthy donors. Generated by immunoSEQ multiplex PCR, the TCRdb table keeps only in-frame clones and is missing some. The table shows about 130,000 clones, with 75% to 90% occurring only once. The study's findings and limits: Among TCR sequences, most were rare, though some public TCRs appeared in many donors. Associated with cytomegalovirus, according to the listing, were around 160 TCR beta chains.

V dropped 7 bases and J dropped 9 bases, with 16 bases sitting between them. There are 13 residues in the CDR3. Germline V gene data show CDR1 as SNHLY and CDR2 as FYNNEI. This clonotype was sampled from a young woman in good health and CMV-seronegative. This chain links TRBV2 with TRBJ2-1; no clear D gene. The specimen sequenced was PBMCs. The CDR3 protein is CASMVDRRVEQFF. CDR3 bases: TGTGCCAGCATGGTAGATAGAAGAGTTGAGCAGTTCTTC.